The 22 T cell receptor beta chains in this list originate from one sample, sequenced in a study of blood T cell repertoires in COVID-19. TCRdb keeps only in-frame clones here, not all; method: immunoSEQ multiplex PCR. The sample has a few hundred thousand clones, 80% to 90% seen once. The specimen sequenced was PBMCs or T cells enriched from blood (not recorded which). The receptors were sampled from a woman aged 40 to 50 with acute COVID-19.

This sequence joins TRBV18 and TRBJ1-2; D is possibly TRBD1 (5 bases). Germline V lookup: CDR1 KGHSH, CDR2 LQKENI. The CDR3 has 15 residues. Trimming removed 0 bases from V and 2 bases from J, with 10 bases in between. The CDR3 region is CASSPPGAGNYGYTF. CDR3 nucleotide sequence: TGTGCCAGCTCACCACCAGGGGCCGGAAACTATGGCTACACCTTC.

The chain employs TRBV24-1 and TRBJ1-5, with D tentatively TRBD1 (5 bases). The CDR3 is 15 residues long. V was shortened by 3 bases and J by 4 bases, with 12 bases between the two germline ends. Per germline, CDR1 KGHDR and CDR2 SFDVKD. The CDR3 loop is CATSDPGGGNQPQHF. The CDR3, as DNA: TGTGCCACCAGTGATCCTGGGGGGGGAAATCAGCCCCAGCATTTT.

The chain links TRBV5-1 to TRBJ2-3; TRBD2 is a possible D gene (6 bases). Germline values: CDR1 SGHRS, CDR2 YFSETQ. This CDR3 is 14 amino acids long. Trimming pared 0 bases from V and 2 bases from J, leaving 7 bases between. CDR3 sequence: CASSLGTNTDTQYF. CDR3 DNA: TGCGCCAGCAGCTTGGGGACTAACACAGATACGCAGTATTTT. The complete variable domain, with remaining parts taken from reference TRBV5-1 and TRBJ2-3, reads KAGVTQTPRYLIKTRGQQVTLSCSPISGHRSVSWYQQTPGQGLQFLFEYFSETQRNKGNFPGRFSGRQFSNSRSEMNVSTLELGDSALYLCASSLGTNTDTQYFGPGTRLTVL.

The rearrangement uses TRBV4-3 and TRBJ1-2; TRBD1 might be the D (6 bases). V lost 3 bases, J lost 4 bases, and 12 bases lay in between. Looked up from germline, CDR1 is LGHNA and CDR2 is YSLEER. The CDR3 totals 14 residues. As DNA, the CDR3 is TGCGCCAGCAGCCAGCGAGGACAGCTCTATGGCTACACCTTC. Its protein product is CASSQRGQLYGYTF.

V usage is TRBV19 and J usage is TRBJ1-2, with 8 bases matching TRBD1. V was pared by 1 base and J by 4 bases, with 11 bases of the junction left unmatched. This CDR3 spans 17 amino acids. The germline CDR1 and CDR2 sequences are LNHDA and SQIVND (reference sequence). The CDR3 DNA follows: TGTGCCAGTAGTATAGTCGGACAGGGTATCGTAGGCTATGGCTACACCTTC. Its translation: CASSIVGQGIVGYGYTF.

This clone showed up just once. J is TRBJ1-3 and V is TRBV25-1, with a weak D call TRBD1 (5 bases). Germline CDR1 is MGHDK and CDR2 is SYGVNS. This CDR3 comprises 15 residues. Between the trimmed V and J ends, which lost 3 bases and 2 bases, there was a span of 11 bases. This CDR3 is CASSEGGTPGNTIYF. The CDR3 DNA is TGTGCCAGCAGTGAGGGTGGGACTCCTGGAAACACCATATATTTT.

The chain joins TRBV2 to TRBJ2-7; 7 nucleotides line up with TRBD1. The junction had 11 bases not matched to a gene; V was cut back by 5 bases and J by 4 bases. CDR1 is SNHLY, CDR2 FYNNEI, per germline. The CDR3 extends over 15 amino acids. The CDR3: CASSLRQGLSYEQYF. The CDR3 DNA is TGTGCCAGCAGTCTCCGACAGGGCCTATCTTACGAGCAGTACTTC.

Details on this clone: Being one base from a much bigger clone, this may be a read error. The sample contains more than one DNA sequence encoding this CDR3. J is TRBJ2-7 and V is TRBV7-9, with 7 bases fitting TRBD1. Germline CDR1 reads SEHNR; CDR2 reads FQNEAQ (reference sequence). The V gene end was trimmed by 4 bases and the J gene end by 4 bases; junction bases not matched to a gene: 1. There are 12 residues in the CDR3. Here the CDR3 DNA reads TGTGCCAGCAGCTCGACAGGGTACGAGCAGTACTTC. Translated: CASSSTGYEQYF. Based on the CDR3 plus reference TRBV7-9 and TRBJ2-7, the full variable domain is DTGVSQNPRHKITKRGQNVTFRCDPISEHNRLYWYRQTLGQGPEFLTYFQNEAQLEKSRLLSDRFSAERPKGSFSTLEIQRTEQGDSAMYLCASSSTGYEQYFGPGTRLTVT.

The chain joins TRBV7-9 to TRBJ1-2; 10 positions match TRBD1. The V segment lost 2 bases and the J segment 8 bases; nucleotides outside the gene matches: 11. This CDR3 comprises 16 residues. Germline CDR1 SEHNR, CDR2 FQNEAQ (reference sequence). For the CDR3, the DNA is TGTGCCAGCAGCTTACCCACGACAGGGGGCATAGGGGGCTACACCTTC. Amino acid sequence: CASSLPTTGGIGGYTF.

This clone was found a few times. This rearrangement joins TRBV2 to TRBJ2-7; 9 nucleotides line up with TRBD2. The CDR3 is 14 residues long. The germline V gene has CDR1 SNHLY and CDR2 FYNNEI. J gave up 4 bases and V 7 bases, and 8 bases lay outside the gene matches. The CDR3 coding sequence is TGTGCCAGCAAGTTCGCGGGGGGGAGGTACGAGCAGTACTTC. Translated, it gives CASKFAGGRYEQYF.

Here the CDR3 reads CASSLGVREVGTEAFF. The CDR3 nucleotides are TGCGCCAGCAGCTTGGGGGTCAGGGAAGTAGGTACTGAAGCTTTCTTT. The rearrangement joins TRBV5-1 to TRBJ1-1; possibly TRBD1 for D (5 bases). This CDR3 spans 16 amino acids. Trimming shortened V by 0 bases and J by 5 bases, and 17 bases separated the two germline ends. Germline assignment: CDR1 SGHRS and CDR2 YFSETQ.

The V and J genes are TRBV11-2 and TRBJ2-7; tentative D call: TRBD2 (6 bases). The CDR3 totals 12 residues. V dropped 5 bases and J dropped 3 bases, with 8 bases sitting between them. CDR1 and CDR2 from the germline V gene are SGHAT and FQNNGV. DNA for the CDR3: TGTGCCAGCAGCAAGGGAGGCTACGAGCAGTACTTC. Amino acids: CASSKGGYEQYF.

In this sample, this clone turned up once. DNA of the CDR3: TGTGCCACCAGCAGAGCCCGGGGGGGGTATGAGCAGTTCTTC. Protein sequence: CATSRARGGYEQFF. This sequence joins TRBV15 and TRBJ2-1, with 8 bases identical to TRBD2. V trimming: 1 base; J trimming: 8 bases; junction bases outside the gene matches: 4. Germline V lookup: CDR1 LNHNV, CDR2 YYDKDF (reference sequence). The CDR3 is 14 amino acids.

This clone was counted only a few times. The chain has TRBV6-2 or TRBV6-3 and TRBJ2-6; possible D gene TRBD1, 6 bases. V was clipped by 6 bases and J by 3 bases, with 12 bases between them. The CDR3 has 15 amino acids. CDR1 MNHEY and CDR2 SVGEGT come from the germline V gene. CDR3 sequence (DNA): TGTGCCAGCAGCCCAACAGGGTTTGGGGCCAACGTCCTGACTTTC. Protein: CASSPTGFGANVLTF.

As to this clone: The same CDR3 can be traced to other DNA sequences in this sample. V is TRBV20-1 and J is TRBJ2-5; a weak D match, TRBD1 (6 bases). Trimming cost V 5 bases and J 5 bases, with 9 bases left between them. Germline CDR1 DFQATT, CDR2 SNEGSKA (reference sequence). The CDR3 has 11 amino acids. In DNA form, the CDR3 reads TGCAGTGCTCGTGACAGGGAGACCCAGTACTTC. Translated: CSARDRETQYF.

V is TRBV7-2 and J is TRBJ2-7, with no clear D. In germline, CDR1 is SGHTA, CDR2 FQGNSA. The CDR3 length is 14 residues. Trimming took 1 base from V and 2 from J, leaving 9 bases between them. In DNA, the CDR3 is TGTGCCAGCAGCTTAGGGGCCAGGACCTACGAGCAGTACTTC. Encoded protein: CASSLGARTYEQYF.

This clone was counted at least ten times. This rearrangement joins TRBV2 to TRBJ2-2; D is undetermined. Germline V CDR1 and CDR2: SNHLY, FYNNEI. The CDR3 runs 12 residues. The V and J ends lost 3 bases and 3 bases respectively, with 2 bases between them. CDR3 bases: TGTGCCAGCAGTGACTACACCGGGGAGCTGTTTTTT. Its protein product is CASSDYTGELFF. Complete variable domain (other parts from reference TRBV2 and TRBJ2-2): EPEVTQTPSHQVTQMGQEVILRCVPISNHLYFYWYRQILGQKVEFLVSFYNNEISEKSEIFDDQFSVERPDGSNFTLKIRSTKLEDSAMYFCASSDYTGELFFGEGSRLTVL.

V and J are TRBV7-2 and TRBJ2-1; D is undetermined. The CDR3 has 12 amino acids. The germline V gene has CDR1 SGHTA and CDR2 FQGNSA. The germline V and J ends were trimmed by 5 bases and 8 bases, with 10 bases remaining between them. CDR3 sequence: CASSLELDEQFF. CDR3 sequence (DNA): TGTGCCAGCAGCCTGGAGTTGGATGAGCAGTTCTTC.

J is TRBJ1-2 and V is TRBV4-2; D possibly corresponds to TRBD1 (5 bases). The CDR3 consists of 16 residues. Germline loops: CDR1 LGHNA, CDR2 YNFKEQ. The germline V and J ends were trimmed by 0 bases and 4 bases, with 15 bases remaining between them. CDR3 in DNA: TGTGCCAGCAGCCAAGATATGGTCTCCCAGGGCTATGGCTACACCTTC. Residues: CASSQDMVSQGYGYTF.

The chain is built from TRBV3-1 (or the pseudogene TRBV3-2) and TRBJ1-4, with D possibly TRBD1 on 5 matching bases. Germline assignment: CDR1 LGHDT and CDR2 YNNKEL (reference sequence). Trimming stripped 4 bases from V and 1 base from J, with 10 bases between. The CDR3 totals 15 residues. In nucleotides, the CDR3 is TGTGCCAGCAGCCCCTCGGGGGGAACTAATGAAAAACTGTTTTTT. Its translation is CASSPSGGTNEKLFF.

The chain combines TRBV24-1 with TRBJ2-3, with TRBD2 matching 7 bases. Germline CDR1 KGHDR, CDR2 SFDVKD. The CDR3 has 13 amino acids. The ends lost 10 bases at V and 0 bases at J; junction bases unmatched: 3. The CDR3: CATSAGSTDTQYF. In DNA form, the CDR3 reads TGTGCCACTTCAGCGGGAAGCACAGATACGCAGTATTTT.

This CDR3 reads CASSLGGGATDTQYF. DNA for the CDR3: TGTGCCAGCAGCTTGGGCGGGGGGGCCACAGATACGCAGTATTTT. This chain links TRBV5-6 with TRBJ2-3; TRBD2 agrees at 9 bases. Germline loops: CDR1 SGHDT, CDR2 YYEEEE. V was pared by 0 bases and J by 2 bases, with 1 base of the junction left unmatched. The CDR3 has 15 amino acids.